This T cell receptor beta chain was captured by sequencing in a study of early T cells in non-severe SARS-CoV-2 infection (dated by TCRdb to about 2021). Notes on the research overall: Because TCR sequencing relied on bulk RNA taken from unsorted whole blood, pairing of alpha and beta chains was not possible. Overall results and qualifications from the work: VDJdb matching was skewed toward anti-spike CD8 responses and likely underestimated virus-specific expansions, missing private and CD4 specificities.

CDR1 is given as MNHEY and CDR2 as SVGAGI, both from the germline V gene. The CDR3 runs 15 residues from the cysteine to the phenylalanine. The only DNA kept is the CDR3, 45 bases in frame from the first base. Here V drops 0 bases and J drops 3 bases, and the junction holds 3 bases not matched to any gene. Set within a cohort of healthcare workers in London, UK, this nested case-control study involved weekly PCR testing of nasopharyngeal swabs along with blood sampling. Healthcare workers were recruited during the week of the UK lockdown, between 23 and 31 March 2020, and followed weekly for up to roughly 16 weeks. This clonotype was observed at least ten times. Which antigen it targets is not known. Qualities for individual bases were not recorded, and no much larger clone is one base off. The protocol used for the library was 5' RACE. Sequencer: NextSeq 500. The TCR library protocol attached unique molecular identifiers to individual cDNA molecules to correct for sequencing error and PCR bias. TCR alpha and beta chains were both sequenced, and the abundances of alpha and beta sequences in each sample were closely correlated with each other. In the paper's pipeline: Decombinator V4 was used to perform V gene, J gene and CDR3 annotation of TCR sequences. Expanded TCRs were defined as changing significantly between any two time points under a Poisson model with p below 0.0001. Abundances of TCRs were expressed as counts per million after normalisation to the total number of TCRs sequenced in each sample. MAIT TCRs were defined by TRAV1-2 paired with TRAJ12, TRAJ20 or TRAJ33, and iNKT TCRs by TRAV10 paired with TRAJ18. VDJdb, accessed 1 November 2021, was searched for CMV, EBV and SARS-CoV-2 annotated TCRs, with TCRs annotated for multiple antigens excluded. TCRdb trimmed the raw reads at Q25, called clones with MiXCR and kept productive beta chains. Each entry merges the rows of one CDR3 protein and shows their most common DNA and genes. TCRdb's processing, not the study's, gives the V and J calls here. This sample has about 92,000 distinct CDR3 sequences in its table, and over 13% of those were observed once. Jointly, the top ten make up more than 6.5% of the sample.

This receptor was obtained from an adult who was a healthcare worker with PCR-confirmed SARS-CoV-2 infection or an uninfected control (not recorded which). Sequencing used whole blood. The chain joins TRBV6-5 to TRBJ2-7; TRBD1 aligns with 9 central bases. The CDR3: CASSYSRQGVYEQYF. The sequenced DNA is TGTGCCAGCAGTTACTCGAGACAGGGGGTCTACGAGCAGTACTTC.